Here is one T cell receptor beta chain with its context. This clonotype has just a few counts. This clone's antigen is unknown. One base away there is no much larger clone; base qualities are not given. This sample is part of a study of early T cells in non-severe SARS-CoV-2 infection (TCRdb year 2021). With regard to the full study: Bulk RNA from unsorted whole blood was used for TCR sequencing, so alpha and beta chains could not be paired.

CDR3 length: 10 amino acids, cysteine to phenylalanine. Only CDR3 DNA is held: 30 bases, read in frame from base 1. V loses 6 bases, J loses 4 bases, and the germline ends lie 6 bases apart. For CDR1 and CDR2, the germline V gene (reference sequence) lists DFQATT and SNEGSKA. Summary of the overall study and its limitations: VDJdb matching was skewed toward anti-spike CD8 responses and likely underestimated virus-specific expansions by missing private and CD4 specificities.

Libraries were made using 5' RACE. TCRdb shows the sequencer as NextSeq 500. The TCR library protocol attached unique molecular identifiers to individual cDNA molecules to correct for sequencing error and PCR bias. TCR alpha and beta chains were both sequenced, and the abundances of alpha and beta sequences in each sample were closely correlated with each other. As for how the authors treated the data: Decombinator V4 was used to perform V gene, J gene and CDR3 annotation of TCR sequences. Expanded TCRs were defined as changing significantly between any two time points under a Poisson model with p below 0.0001. Abundances of TCRs were expressed as counts per million after normalisation to the total number of TCRs sequenced in each sample. TRAV1-2 paired with TRAJ12, TRAJ20 or TRAJ33 defined MAIT TCRs, while TRAV10 paired with TRAJ18 defined iNKT TCRs. VDJdb, accessed on 1 November 2021, was searched for TCRs annotated for CMV, EBV and SARS-CoV-2, and TCRs annotated for more than one antigen were excluded. The raw public reads went through TCRdb reprocessing: fastp at Q25, MiXCR clone calling, in-frame beta chains kept. Rows matching on CDR3 protein sequence are summarized as one entry with the most common DNA and genes. The V and J calls and clone size come from TCRdb's table, not from the authors' own analysis. The sample includes about 80,000 distinct CDR3 sequences, with approximately 12% observed a single time. The ten largest account for roughly 3.1% of the sample.

This was a case-control study nested in a cohort of healthcare workers in London, UK, who had nasopharyngeal swab PCR tests and blood samples taken every week. Between 23 and 31 March 2020, the week of the UK lockdown, healthcare workers were enrolled and then followed up weekly for as long as 16 weeks. This TCR was sampled from an adult who was a healthcare worker with PCR-confirmed SARS-CoV-2 infection or an uninfected control (not recorded which). This sequence uses TRBV20-1 and TRBJ1-2, with a weak D call of TRBD1 (5 bases match). Sequenced input: whole blood. The CDR3 reads as follows: CSAQGYGYTF. The sequenced DNA is TGCAGTGCGCAGGGCTATGGCTACACCTTC.